The 24 T cell receptor beta chains below come from one sample, sequenced in a study of blood T cell repertoires in COVID-19. Produced via immunoSEQ multiplex PCR; TCRdb's table is partial and in-frame only. The sample carries approximately 220,000 clones, 84% recorded once. The sample comprised peripheral blood. These receptors all come from a woman in her fifties or sixties who had recovered from COVID-19.

This chain uses TRBV7-9 with TRBJ1-3; the D is unclear. CDR1 SEHNR and CDR2 FQNEAQ come from the germline V gene (reference sequence). Trimming cost V 7 bases and J 8 bases, with 18 bases left between them. The CDR3 has 14 amino acids. CDR3 in DNA: TGTGCCAGCATCCGGACTAGTCGTGGCCACACCATATATTTT. It yields the protein CASIRTSRGHTIYF.

The chain joins TRBV5-4 to TRBJ1-6; D not resolved. The CDR3 covers 13 residues. Trimming pared 0 bases from V and 10 bases from J, leaving 8 bases between. Germline CDR1 SGHNT, CDR2 YYREEE (reference sequence). Here the CDR3 reads CASSLAGGSPLHF. The CDR3 DNA follows: TGTGCCAGCAGCTTGGCGGGAGGGTCACCCCTCCACTTT.

There are a few counts of this clone. V usage is TRBV11-2 and J usage is TRBJ2-1, with TRBD1 matching over 7 bases. The CDR3 length is 14 residues. V was pared by 2 bases and J by 8 bases, with 6 bases of the junction left unmatched. Germline V lookup: CDR1 SGHAT, CDR2 FQNNGV. CDR3 sequence (DNA): TGTGCCAGCAGCTTAAACAGGGGCGCGGATGAGCAGTTCTTC. Translated: CASSLNRGADEQFF.

The rearrangement joins TRBV19 to TRBJ2-7, with TRBD2 as a possible D gene (6 bases). The CDR3 is made up of 13 amino acids. The V and J ends lost 9 bases and 0 bases respectively, with 12 bases between them. The germline V gene encodes CDR1 LNHDA and CDR2 SQIVND (reference sequence). CDR3 coding DNA: TGTGCCAGCAGACGGGGACTCTCCTACGAGCAGTACTTC. Protein: CASRRGLSYEQYF.

V gene TRBV11-1 combines with J gene TRBJ1-1; tentative D call: TRBD1 (5 bases). Per germline, CDR1 SGHAT and CDR2 FQDESV (reference sequence). CDR3 size: 14 residues. The germline V and J ends were trimmed by 1 base and 3 bases, with 9 bases remaining between them. The CDR3 here is CASSLGGMDTEAFF. The CDR3 nucleotides are TGTGCCAGCAGCTTAGGGGGCATGGACACTGAAGCTTTCTTT.

V gene TRBV7-2 combines with J gene TRBJ1-1; D gene uncertain. The V gene's germline CDR1 is SGHTA and CDR2 FQGNSA. The CDR3 is 14 amino acids. V was trimmed by 4 bases and J by 4 bases, leaving 13 bases between them. The CDR3 nucleotides read TGTGCCAGCAGCTCACTTGACGAGGGCACTGAAGCTTTCTTT. This translates into CASSSLDEGTEAFF.

V usage is TRBV27 and J usage is TRBJ2-3; 10 bases are a match to TRBD2. CDR1 MNHEY and CDR2 SMNVEV come from the germline V gene (reference sequence). This CDR3 has 16 residues. The V segment lost 3 bases and the J segment 2 bases; nucleotides outside the gene matches: 5. In DNA form, the CDR3 reads TGTGCCAGCAGTTTCAGACTAGCGGGCATCACAGATACGCAGTATTTT. Translated: CASSFRLAGITDTQYF.

This chain joins TRBV11-1 and TRBJ2-3, with D unresolved. Trimming stripped 2 bases from V and 2 bases from J, with 8 bases between. CDR1 and CDR2 from the germline V gene are SGHAT and FQDESV (reference sequence). The CDR3 loop spans 14 amino acids. The CDR3 here is CASSLRRYTDTQYF. The CDR3 region has the DNA TGTGCCAGCAGCTTAAGGAGATACACAGATACGCAGTATTTT.

The rearrangement joins TRBV7-2 to TRBJ2-3, with 14 positions matching TRBD2. The V gene end was trimmed by 3 bases and the J gene end by 4 bases; junction bases not matched to a gene: 3. The CDR3 is 16 residues long. CDR1 is SGHTA, CDR2 FQGNSA, per germline. CDR3 coding DNA: TGTGCCAGCAGCTTCGGGACTAGCGGGGGTGCAGATACGCAGTATTTT. Amino acid sequence: CASSFGTSGGADTQYF.

The CDR3 bases are TGTGCCAGCAGCTCGCTAGCGGGCTCCTACAATGAGCAGTTCTTC. Translation gives CASSSLAGSYNEQFF. The V and J genes are TRBV7-6 and TRBJ2-1; 8 bases align to TRBD2. Germline V CDR1 and CDR2: SGHVS, FNYEAQ. CDR3 length equals 15 residues. Losses at the gene ends were 4 bases for V and 0 bases for J; bases not matched to a gene: 2.

The V and J genes are TRBV30 and TRBJ1-4; TRBD1 might be the D (5 bases). Trimming took 0 bases from V and 1 from J, leaving 9 bases between them. The CDR3 consists of 15 residues. Looked up from germline, CDR1 is GTSNPN and CDR2 is SVGIG (reference sequence). This CDR3 is CAWSVKGLTNEKLFF. CDR3 bases: TGTGCCTGGAGTGTTAAGGGGTTAACTAATGAAAAACTGTTTTTT.

V and J are TRBV5-1 and TRBJ1-4; D possibly corresponds to TRBD1 (6 bases). Germline loops: CDR1 SGHRS, CDR2 YFSETQ. V shed 3 bases and J shed 3 bases, with 15 bases lying between them. The CDR3 runs to 16 residues. The CDR3 loop is CASSSGPGQSNEKLFF. In DNA, the CDR3 is TGCGCCAGCAGCTCCGGACCGGGACAATCTAATGAAAAACTGTTTTTT. Complete variable domain (other parts from reference TRBV5-1 and TRBJ1-4): KAGVTQTPRYLIKTRGQQVTLSCSPISGHRSVSWYQQTPGQGLQFLFEYFSETQRNKGNFPGRFSGRQFSNSRSEMNVSTLELGDSALYLCASSSGPGQSNEKLFFGSGTQLSVL.

The chain couples TRBV18 to TRBJ2-2; 9 positions match TRBD2. CDR3 length: 19 amino acids. Germline V CDR1 and CDR2: KGHSH, LQKENI. V dropped 3 bases and J dropped 0; count of bases not matched to a gene: 11. CDR3 bases: TGTGCCAGCTCACCCCTCGGCGGGGGGGCCCTAACGAACACCGGGGAGCTGTTTTTT. Its protein is CASSPLGGGALTNTGELFF.

The V gene is TRBV27, the J gene TRBJ1-5; 12 bases match TRBD1. The length of the CDR3 is 17 residues. CDR1 MNHEY and CDR2 SMNVEV come from the germline V gene (reference sequence). The trim removed 6 bases at V and 2 bases at J, leaving 8 bases unmatched. In nucleotides, the CDR3 is TGTGCCAGCAGCATGGGGACAGGGGGCGTAGGCAATCAGCCCCAGCATTTT. Protein: CASSMGTGGVGNQPQHF.

The V call is TRBV6-5, the J call TRBJ2-1; TRBD2 matches 9 bases. V was clipped by 5 bases and J by 3 bases; unmatched bases: 5. Germline V CDR1 and CDR2: MNHEY, SVGAGI. The CDR3 totals 15 residues. The CDR3 spells CASSPSGASYNEQFF. As DNA, the CDR3 is TGTGCCAGCAGTCCTAGCGGGGCCAGCTACAATGAGCAGTTCTTC.

V gene TRBV6-5 combines with J gene TRBJ1-5; maybe TRBD1 (5 bases). V was shortened by 5 bases and J by 3 bases, with 11 bases between the two germline ends. Germline V gene lookup returns CDR1 MNHEY and CDR2 SVGAGI. This CDR3 is 14 amino acids long. For the CDR3, the DNA is TGTGCCAGCAGTCGAAGGGGTAACAATCAGCCCCAGCATTTT. Residues: CASSRRGNNQPQHF.

This clone was picked up one time. The chain has TRBV4-1 and TRBJ2-1, with TRBD2 matching over 8 bases. Trimming took 3 bases from V and 7 from J; bases not matched to a gene: 8. CDR3 size: 15 residues. Germline V gene lookup returns CDR1 MGHRA and CDR2 YSYEKL. The CDR3 spells CASSHPERGKNEQFF. The CDR3 bases are TGCGCCAGCAGCCATCCCGAGCGGGGGAAAAATGAGCAGTTCTTC.

The chain recombines TRBV6-6 with TRBJ1-1; D is possibly TRBD1 (6 bases). Germline-derived CDR1 and CDR2 are MNHNY and SVGAGI (reference sequence). The ends were cut back, 5 bases at V and 0 bases at J, with 10 bases in the middle. This CDR3 is 14 amino acids long. The CDR3 nucleotides are TGTGCCAGCAGTCGCGGACAGCTGAACACTGAAGCTTTCTTT. Translation: CASSRGQLNTEAFF.

In this sample, this clone turned up once. The gene calls are TRBV19 and TRBJ2-5; D perhaps matches TRBD1 (6 bases). Germline V lookup: CDR1 LNHDA, CDR2 SQIVND (reference sequence). Trimming left V 2 bases short and J 5 bases short, with 9 bases between. This CDR3 contains 13 residues. The chain's CDR3 is CASSIQGRETQYF. The CDR3 coding sequence is TGTGCCAGTAGTATACAGGGGCGGGAGACCCAGTACTTC.

V gene TRBV6-1 combines with J gene TRBJ1-2; TRBD1 aligns across 8 bases. The CDR3 covers 14 residues. V lost 1 base, J lost 4 bases, and 2 bases stayed unmatched. Germline V CDR1 and CDR2: MNHNS, SASEGT. CDR3 coding DNA: TGTGCCAGCAGTGAAGGGACAGGGCCCTATGGCTACACCTTC. Amino acids: CASSEGTGPYGYTF.

The chain carries TRBV5-1 and TRBJ2-1; TRBD2 matches 9 bases. V shed 0 bases and J 3 bases; nucleotides not matched to a gene: 4. CDR1 and CDR2 from the germline V gene are SGHRS and YFSETQ. CDR3 length: 16 amino acids. CDR3 nucleotides: TGCGCCAGCAGCTTGGGACTAGCGGTAAACTACAATGAGCAGTTCTTC. Its protein is CASSLGLAVNYNEQFF. Based on the CDR3 plus reference TRBV5-1 and TRBJ2-1, the full variable domain is KAGVTQTPRYLIKTRGQQVTLSCSPISGHRSVSWYQQTPGQGLQFLFEYFSETQRNKGNFPGRFSGRQFSNSRSEMNVSTLELGDSALYLCASSLGLAVNYNEQFFGPGTRLTVL.

This chain links TRBV19 with TRBJ2-2; D perhaps matches TRBD2 (6 bases). The CDR3 loop spans 16 amino acids. Germline-derived CDR1 and CDR2 are LNHDA and SQIVND (reference sequence). V was cut by 6 bases and J by 4 bases, with 18 bases left in between. The CDR3 DNA is TGTGCCAGTAGGAAAACCCGGAGGGGTGGCACCGGGGAGCTGTTTTTT. Translating gives CASRKTRRGGTGELFF.

This clone was seen only once. The V and J genes are TRBV5-4 and TRBJ2-3, with D tentatively TRBD2 (6 bases). Trimming pared 0 bases from V and 2 bases from J, leaving 13 bases between. Looked up from germline, CDR1 is SGHNT and CDR2 is YYREEE (reference sequence). This CDR3 has 16 amino acids. The CDR3 DNA is TGTGCCAGCAGCTTGGAGGACGGGGGTCTCACAGATACGCAGTATTTT. This sequence encodes CASSLEDGGLTDTQYF.

The V gene is TRBV12-3 or TRBV12-4, the J gene TRBJ1-2; possibly TRBD1 for D (5 bases). This CDR3 has 13 residues. Trimming removed 6 bases at V and 4 bases at J, with 12 bases between. CDR3: CASSFGGGYGYTF. The CDR3 DNA follows: TGTGCCAGCAGCTTCGGGGGTGGCTATGGCTACACCTTC.